This T cell receptor beta chain appears in the sequencing data of a study of blood T cell repertoires in COVID-19. The overall study: Samples of COVID-19 (acute and convalescent) were obtained from the United States, Italy and Spain. Sample material is recorded as cDNA or gDNA derived from T cells, B-cell-depleted T cells, or PBMCs.

Original analysis: From reference gene primer amplification, estimates of nucleated cell counts were derived. The data were produced by immunoSEQ multiplex PCR, yet TCRdb's version contains in-frame clones alone and is incomplete. V and J calls and clone size follow that table, whereas D and trimming were derived from the DNA. The sample shows roughly 270,000 clones, 75% to 90% of them seen only once. CDR1 is SGHNT, CDR2 YENEEA, per germline. The CDR3 runs to 14 residues. Trimming left V 1 base short and J 6 bases short, with 11 bases between. Participants' reported clinical history set cohort assignment.

V is TRBV11-3 and J is TRBJ2-3, with D tentatively TRBD2 (5 bases). The sequenced sample was PBMCs or T cells enriched from blood (not recorded which). The sequence was obtained from a woman between 45 and 60 years old who had recovered from COVID-19. The CDR3 DNA reads TGTGCCAGCAGCTTAGGTCTAGCAGTGGATACGCAGTATTTT. Translation: CASSLGLAVDTQYF. The full variable domain, with the rest looked up from reference TRBV11-3 and TRBJ2-3, is EAGVVQSPRYKIIEKKQPVAFWCNPISGHNTLYWYLQNLGQGPELLIRYENEEAVDDSQLPKDRFSAERLKGVDSTLKIQPAELGDSAVYLCASSLGLAVDTQYFGPGTRLTVL.